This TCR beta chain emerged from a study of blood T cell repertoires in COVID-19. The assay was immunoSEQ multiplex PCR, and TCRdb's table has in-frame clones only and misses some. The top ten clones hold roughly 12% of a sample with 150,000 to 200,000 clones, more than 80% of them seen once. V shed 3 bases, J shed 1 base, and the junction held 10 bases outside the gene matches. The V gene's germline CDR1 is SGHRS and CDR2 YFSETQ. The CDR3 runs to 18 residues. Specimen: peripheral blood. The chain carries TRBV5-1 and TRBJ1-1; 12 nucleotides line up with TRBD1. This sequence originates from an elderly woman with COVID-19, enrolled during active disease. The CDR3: CASSSGQGATRSNTEAFF. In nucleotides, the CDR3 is TGCGCCAGCAGCTCGGGACAGGGGGCGACGAGATCGAACACTGAAGCTTTCTTT.